This T cell receptor (beta chain) was retrieved from a study of post-analysis software for immune sequencing data. Overall study context: The study covered relapsing-remitting, secondary progressive and progressive-relapsing courses of multiple sclerosis. Study observations and caveats: Samples from one preparation batch, clustered by F measure, grouped strongly together. Elevated frequency relative to controls characterized roughly five TRBV segments in patients, TRBV5-6, TRBV5-1 and TRBV20-1 among them. Compared against controls, patients with multiple sclerosis displayed significantly lower normalized Chao1 diversity.

Included in the TCR beta cDNA libraries were unique molecular identifiers. From approximately 0.95 to 9.8 million T cells, 450,000 to 550,000 cDNA molecules were obtained. TCRdb re-derived calls from the PCR reads in MiXCR, one entry per CDR3 protein. This sample has roughly 670,000 distinct CDR3 sequences, with 59% found just once. Trimming took off 0 bases at V and 2 bases at J, with 9 bases between the two ends. The CDR3 length is 15 residues. The germline V gene encodes CDR1 SGHAT and CDR2 FQNNGV. This clonotype has a handful of counts. Antigen unknown. This chain connects TRBV11-2 to TRBJ2-3; TRBD2 might be the D (6 bases). The clonotype originates from a girl aged 2-10 years with multiple sclerosis. The sample taken for sequencing was blood. The CDR3 loop reads CASSLDRGNTDTQYF. The CDR3 bases are TGTGCCAGCAGCTTAGACCGGGGGAACACAGATACGCAGTATTTT.